These T cell receptor beta chains were read from a single sample in a study of blood T cell repertoires in COVID-19. Profiled with immunoSEQ multiplex PCR; TCRdb holds only in-frame clones, not every one. The table records 110,000 to 150,000 clones, almost 90% of them present only once. The specimen was peripheral blood. These TCRs come from a man aged 45 to 65 with active or convalescent COVID-19. Both conserved end residues are part of each CDR3. A D gene is named only where the DNA matches it firmly. Only some rows state a clone size, as once, few, many or a class for expanded clones.

11 - - TRBJ2-3 TRBV6-1 CASSSTDTQYF TGTGCCAGCTCATCCACAGATACGCAGTATTTT
14 - TRBD1 TRBJ1-5 TRBV27 CAKIRDRDNQPQHF TGTGCCAAGATTCGGGACAGGGATAATCAGCCCCAGCATTTT
15 - - TRBJ1-5 TRBV5-6 CASSLGPNSNQPQHF TGTGCCAGCAGCTTGGGGCCGAATAGCAATCAGCCCCAGCATTTT
14 once TRBD1 TRBJ2-3 TRBV6-5 CASRDRGGTDTQYF TGTGCCAGCAGGGACAGGGGAGGCACAGATACGCAGTATTTT
17 - - TRBJ2-3 TRBV21-1 CASSSVYGLAGPDTQYF TGTGCCAGCAGCAGCGTATATGGATTAGCGGGACCAGATACGCAGTATTTT
12 - TRBD1 TRBJ1-2 TRBV28 CASSPGGYGYTF TGTGCCAGCAGTCCAGGGGGATATGGCTACACCTTC
15 - - TRBJ2-2 TRBV7-3 CASSLGAGDTGELFF TGTGCCAGCAGCTTAGGGGCAGGAGACACCGGGGAGCTGTTTTTT
13 - - TRBJ2-5 TRBV4-3 CASSRTAEETQYF TGCGCCAGCAGCCGGACAGCTGAGGAGACCCAGTACTTC
15 - TRBD1 TRBJ2-7 TRBV6-1 CASSEDGTALYEQYF TGTGCCAGCAGTGAGGACGGGACAGCATTGTACGAGCAGTACTTC
17 - - TRBJ1-6 TRBV15 CATSREGAGVLGSPLHF TGTGCCACCAGCAGAGAGGGGGCAGGGGTTTTGGGGTCACCCCTCCACTTT
15 - - TRBJ1-2 TRBV27 CASSWGRSRTSGYTF TGTGCCAGCAGTTGGGGTAGGAGTAGGACTAGCGGCTACACCTTC
15 - - TRBJ2-1 TRBV7-2 CASAEGGRNINEQFF TGTGCCAGCGCCGAGGGAGGTCGGAACATCAATGAGCAGTTCTTC
15 - - TRBJ2-7 TRBV11-2 CASSSLQGSSYEQYF TGTGCCAGCAGCTCCCTGCAGGGGTCTTCCTACGAGCAGTACTTC
16 once TRBD2 TRBJ2-7 TRBV9 CASSVDLAGGSYEQYF TGTGCCAGCAGCGTAGACCTAGCGGGAGGTAGCTACGAGCAGTACTTC
13 - - TRBJ2-7 TRBV9 CASSVGLTYEQYF TGTGCCAGCAGCGTAGGCCTAACCTACGAGCAGTACTTC
13 - TRBD2 TRBJ2-7 TRBV7-9 CASSLAGAYEQYF TGTGCCAGCAGCTTGGCGGGAGCCTACGAGCAGTACTTC
15 - TRBD1 TRBJ2-2 TRBV7-9 CASSLRDSFTGELFF TGTGCCAGCAGCCTACGGGACAGTTTCACCGGGGAGCTGTTTTTT
14 - - TRBJ2-7 TRBV30 CAWSKEVGHYEQYF TGTGCCTGGAGTAAGGAGGTCGGCCACTACGAGCAGTACTTC
18 - TRBD1 TRBJ2-2 TRBV4-3 CASSPYLSRDREGGELFF TGCGCCAGCAGCCCATACCTAAGCCGGGACAGGGAAGGCGGGGAGCTGTTTTTT
14 - - TRBJ2-7 TRBV7-9 CASSSGVTVYEQYF TGTGCCAGCAGCTCAGGCGTTACAGTCTACGAGCAGTACTTC
16 - TRBD2 TRBJ2-7 TRBV28 CASSHRGVVSPYEQYF TGTGCCAGCAGCCATCGGGGGGTAGTTAGTCCCTACGAGCAGTACTTC
12 - - TRBJ2-2 TRBV10-3 CAISAGAGELFF TGTGCCATCAGTGCCGGGGCCGGGGAGCTGTTTTTT
14 - - TRBJ2-7 TRBV9 CASSVAEAFGEQYF TGTGCCAGCAGCGTAGCAGAGGCTTTTGGCGAGCAGTACTTC
15 few TRBD1 TRBJ2-6 TRBV29-1 CSVGQGASGANVLTF TGCAGCGTCGGACAGGGGGCGAGTGGGGCCAACGTCCTGACTTTC
15 - - TRBJ1-4 TRBV11-2 CASSLGGAGHEKLFF TGTGCCAGCAGCTTAGGTGGGGCGGGACATGAAAAACTGTTTTTT
16 - TRBD2 TRBJ2-7 TRBV14 CASSPSEREGSEEQYF TGTGCCAGCAGCCCAAGCGAGCGGGAGGGTTCTGAAGAGCAGTACTTC
15 - - TRBJ2-7 TRBV9 CASSVYSDSPGQQYF TGTGCCAGCAGCGTATACTCAGACAGCCCTGGGCAGCAGTACTTC
16 - TRBD1 TRBJ1-3 TRBV11-2 CASSLGRTGSGNTIYF TGTGCCAGCAGCTTAGGGCGGACAGGCTCTGGAAACACCATATATTTT
17 - TRBD2 TRBJ2-1 TRBV14 CASSQEGASGRLNEQFF TGTGCCAGCAGCCAAGAAGGGGCTAGCGGGCGCCTCAATGAGCAGTTCTTC
14 - - TRBJ1-4 TRBV5-1 CASSEKGTNEKLFF TGCGCCAGCAGTGAGAAGGGGACTAATGAAAAACTGTTTTTT
14 - - TRBJ1-5 TRBV6-2/TRBV6-3 CASSYPGSNQPQHF TGTGCCAGCAGTTACCCGGGGAGCAATCAGCCCCAGCATTTT
16 - TRBD1 TRBJ2-2 TRBV6-5 CASSYRPGGDTGELFF TGTGCCAGCAGTTACAGGCCAGGGGGCGACACCGGGGAGCTGTTTTTT
17 once TRBD2 TRBJ2-1 TRBV9 CASSVGLAETPGREQFF TGTGCCAGCAGCGTAGGACTAGCGGAGACACCAGGACGGGAGCAGTTCTTC
12 - - TRBJ1-2 TRBV9 CASFTGNYGYTF TGTGCCAGCTTTACAGGGAACTATGGCTACACCTTC
15 - TRBD1 TRBJ1-3 TRBV19 CASRDRGLSGNTIYF TGTGCCAGCCGGGACAGGGGGCTCTCTGGAAACACCATATATTTT
13 few - TRBJ1-6 TRBV30 CAWSVRPSGPLHF TGTGCCTGGAGTGTACGGCCCAGCGGACCCCTCCACTTT
15 - - TRBJ2-3 TRBV28 CASSLRGRVADTQYF TGTGCCAGCAGTTTACGGGGGAGAGTTGCAGATACGCAGTATTTT
17 - TRBD1 TRBJ2-6 TRBV9 CASLAGDRVSGANVLTF TGTGCCAGCTTAGCCGGGGACAGAGTCTCTGGGGCCAACGTCCTGACTTTC
14 - - TRBJ1-5 TRBV18 CASSIKKENQPQHF TGTGCCAGCTCAATTAAGAAAGAGAATCAGCCCCAGCATTTT
16 - TRBD2 TRBJ2-5 TRBV4-3 CASSRGTSGIGETQYF TGCGCCAGCAGCCGCGGGACTAGCGGGATCGGGGAGACCCAGTACTTC
14 - - TRBJ2-7 TRBV6-5 CASSYSSRGYEQYF TGTGCCAGCAGTTACTCGTCCAGGGGATACGAGCAGTACTTC
13 many - TRBJ2-1 TRBV24-1 CATSDLQGDEQFF TGTGCCACCAGTGATTTGCAAGGGGATGAGCAGTTCTTC
14 - TRBD1 TRBJ1-4 TRBV27 CASSRDRASEKLFF TGTGCCAGCAGCCGGGACAGGGCGTCTGAAAAACTGTTTTTT
12 - - TRBJ2-7 TRBV30 CAGTSRTYEQYF TGTGCCGGAACTAGCCGAACCTACGAGCAGTACTTC
15 - TRBD2 TRBJ2-3 TRBV7-2 CASSFTAGVLDTQYF TGTGCCAGCAGCTTTACGGCGGGAGTGTTAGATACGCAGTATTTT
14 - TRBD1 TRBJ1-2 TRBV5-1 CASSIRDSLSGYTF TGCGCCAGCAGCATACGGGACAGCCTATCCGGCTACACCTTC
16 - - TRBJ1-1 TRBV4-1 CASSQLPRDINTEAFF TGCGCCAGCAGCCAACTTCCCCGGGACATCAACACTGAAGCTTTCTTT
14 - - TRBJ2-1 TRBV6-5 CASSGNVGYNEQFF TGTGCCAGCAGCGGGAACGTAGGATACAATGAGCAGTTCTTC
18 - - TRBJ2-7 TRBV11-2 CASSLDPTQRRNRVEQYF TGTGCCAGCAGCTTAGATCCCACGCAGCGGCGAAACAGAGTCGAGCAGTACTTC
12 - - TRBJ2-7 TRBV14 CASSPGAYEQYF TGTGCCAGCAGCCCTGGAGCGTACGAGCAGTACTTC
13 - TRBD1 TRBJ2-7 TRBV12-3/TRBV12-4 CAISGTGGGEQYF TGTGCCATCTCCGGGACAGGGGGTGGCGAGCAGTACTTC
14 - TRBD1 TRBJ2-7 TRBV7-2 CASKLGQEYYEQYF TGTGCCAGCAAATTGGGACAGGAGTACTACGAGCAGTACTTC
14 - - TRBJ1-5 TRBV28 CASIENHFYQPQHF TGTGCCAGCATCGAGAACCATTTCTATCAGCCCCAGCATTTT
15 - - TRBJ2-5 TRBV7-9 CASSLLGRGKETQYF TGTGCCAGCAGCTTACTGGGAAGGGGAAAAGAGACCCAGTACTTC
13 - - TRBJ2-7 TRBV6-5 CASGRGTGYEQYF TGTGCCAGCGGAAGGGGGACCGGCTACGAGCAGTACTTC